This section outlines one TCR beta chain sequence together with its context. Both 60 Vbeta primers and 13 Jbeta primers went into the PCR. Sequencing used immunoSEQ multiplex PCR; TCRdb keeps in-frame clones, though not all of them. The sample lists just over 95,000 clones; 77% were seen once. These data come from a study of cytomegalovirus exposure and HLA in healthy donors. CDR1 and CDR2 (germline): PRHDT, FYEKMQ (reference sequence). The CDR3 consists of 14 residues. This chain joins TRBV13 and TRBJ2-5; 8 nucleotides align to TRBD1. The J call may be faulty, since TRBJ2-7 better matches the DNA end. Sequenced: PBMCs. This sequence originates from a woman in her forties in good health and CMV-seronegative. CDR3: CASSVGQGLDEQYF. In nucleotides, the CDR3 is TGTGCCAGCAGCGTTGGACAGGGTCTCGACGAGCAGTACTTC.